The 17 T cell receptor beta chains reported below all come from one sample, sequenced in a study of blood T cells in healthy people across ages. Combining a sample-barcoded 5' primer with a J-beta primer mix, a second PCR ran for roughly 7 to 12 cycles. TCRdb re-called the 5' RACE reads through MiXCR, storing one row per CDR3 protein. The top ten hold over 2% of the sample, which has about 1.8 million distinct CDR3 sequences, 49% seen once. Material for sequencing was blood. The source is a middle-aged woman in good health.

CDR3: CASSYGRVGLEQYF. DNA for the CDR3: TGTGCCAGCAGCTACGGACGAGTCGGGCTCGAGCAGTACTTC. The chain is built from TRBV28 and TRBJ2-7; D is unclear. Deletions cut 6 bases from V and 6 bases from J, with 18 bases between. This CDR3 is 14 amino acids long. Per the germline V gene, CDR1 is MDHEN and CDR2 is SYDVKM.

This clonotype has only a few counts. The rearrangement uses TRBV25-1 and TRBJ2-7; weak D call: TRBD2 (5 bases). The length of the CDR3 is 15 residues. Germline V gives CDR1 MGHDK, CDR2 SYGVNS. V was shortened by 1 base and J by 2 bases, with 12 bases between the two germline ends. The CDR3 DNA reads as TGTGCCAGCAGTGAATCTGAGGGCCGAACCTACGAGCAGTACTTC. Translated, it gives CASSESEGRTYEQYF.

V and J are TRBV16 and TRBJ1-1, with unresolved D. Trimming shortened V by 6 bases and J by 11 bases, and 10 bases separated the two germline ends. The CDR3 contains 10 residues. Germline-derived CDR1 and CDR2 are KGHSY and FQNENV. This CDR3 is CASRQFEAFF. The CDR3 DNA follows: TGTGCCAGCAGACAGTTTGAGGCTTTCTTT.

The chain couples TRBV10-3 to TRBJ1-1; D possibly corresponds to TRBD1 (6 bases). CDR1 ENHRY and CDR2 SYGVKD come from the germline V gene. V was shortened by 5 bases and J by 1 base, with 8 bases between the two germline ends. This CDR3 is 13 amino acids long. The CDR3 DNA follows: TGTGCCATCAGTATGGGACAGAACACTGAAGCTTTCTTT. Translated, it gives CAISMGQNTEAFF.

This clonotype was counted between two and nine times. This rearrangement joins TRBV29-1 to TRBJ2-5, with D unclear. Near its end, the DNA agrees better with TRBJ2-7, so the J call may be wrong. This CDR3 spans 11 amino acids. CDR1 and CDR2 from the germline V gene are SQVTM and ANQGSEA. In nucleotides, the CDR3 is TGCAGCGTTGAGATTGCCTACGAGCAGTACTTC. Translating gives CSVEIAYEQYF.

The CDR3 reads CSASSDRELLTYYEQYF. As DNA, the CDR3 is TGCAGTGCTAGCTCGGACAGGGAGCTCCTCACTTACTACGAGCAGTACTTC. The chain has TRBV20-1 and TRBJ2-7; 8 nucleotides match TRBD1. The CDR3 has 17 amino acids. Unmatched junction bases numbered 16, after V lost 3 bases and J lost 3 bases. The V gene's germline CDR1 is DFQATT and CDR2 SNEGSKA (reference sequence).

CDR3 bases: TGTGCCAGCAGCGATGGACTAGGCGTCTACGAGCAGTACTTC. Translated: CASSDGLGVYEQYF. This sequence joins TRBV7-2 and TRBJ2-7; 7 bases line up with TRBD2. CDR3 length: 14 residues. After removal of 5 bases from V and 3 bases from J, the junction contained 7 bases not matched to a gene. Germline-derived CDR1 and CDR2 are SGHTA and FQGNSA.

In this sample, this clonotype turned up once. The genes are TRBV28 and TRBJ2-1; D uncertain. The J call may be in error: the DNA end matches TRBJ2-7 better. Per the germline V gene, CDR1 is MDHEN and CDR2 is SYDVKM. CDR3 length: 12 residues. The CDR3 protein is CASSYMVYEQYF. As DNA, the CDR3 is TGTGCCAGCAGTTACATGGTCTACGAGCAGTACTTC.

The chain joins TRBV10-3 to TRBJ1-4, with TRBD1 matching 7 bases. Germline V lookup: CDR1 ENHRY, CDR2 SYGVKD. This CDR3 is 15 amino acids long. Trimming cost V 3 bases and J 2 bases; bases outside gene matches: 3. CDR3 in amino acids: CAISDQTGTNEKLFF. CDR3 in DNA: TGTGCCATCAGTGACCAGACAGGGACTAATGAAAAACTGTTTTTT.

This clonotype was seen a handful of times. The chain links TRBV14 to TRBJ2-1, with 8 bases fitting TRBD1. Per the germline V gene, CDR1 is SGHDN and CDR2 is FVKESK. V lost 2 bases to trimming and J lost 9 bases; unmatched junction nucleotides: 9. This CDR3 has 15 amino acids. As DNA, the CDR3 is TGTGCCAGCAGCCAATTGGCCAGGGGGCAACGTGAGCAGTTCTTC. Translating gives CASSQLARGQREQFF. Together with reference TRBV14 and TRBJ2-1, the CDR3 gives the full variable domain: EAGVTQFPSHSVIEKGQTVTLRCDPISGHDNLYWYRRVMGKEIKFLLHFVKESKQDESGMPNNRFLAERTGGTYSTLKVQPAELEDSGVYFCASSQLARGQREQFFGPGTRLTVL.

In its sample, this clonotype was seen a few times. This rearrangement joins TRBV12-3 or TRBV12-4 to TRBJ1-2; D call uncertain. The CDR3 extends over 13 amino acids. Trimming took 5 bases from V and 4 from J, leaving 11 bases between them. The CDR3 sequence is CASSPSLGYGYTF. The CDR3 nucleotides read TGTGCCAGCAGTCCCTCTCTTGGCTATGGCTACACCTTC.

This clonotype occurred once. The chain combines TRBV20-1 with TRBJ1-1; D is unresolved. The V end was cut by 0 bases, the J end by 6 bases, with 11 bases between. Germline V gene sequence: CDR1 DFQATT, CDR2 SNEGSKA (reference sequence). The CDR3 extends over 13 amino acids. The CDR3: CSARDWGEAEAFF. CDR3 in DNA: TGCAGTGCTAGAGACTGGGGAGAGGCTGAAGCTTTCTTT.

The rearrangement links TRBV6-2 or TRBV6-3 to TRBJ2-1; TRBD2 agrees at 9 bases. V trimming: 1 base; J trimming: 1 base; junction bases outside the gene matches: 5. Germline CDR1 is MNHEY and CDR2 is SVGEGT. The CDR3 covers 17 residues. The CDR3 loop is CASSYFGGGASYNEQFF. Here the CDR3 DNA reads TGTGCCAGCAGTTACTTCGGCGGGGGGGCTTCCTACAATGAGCAGTTCTTC.

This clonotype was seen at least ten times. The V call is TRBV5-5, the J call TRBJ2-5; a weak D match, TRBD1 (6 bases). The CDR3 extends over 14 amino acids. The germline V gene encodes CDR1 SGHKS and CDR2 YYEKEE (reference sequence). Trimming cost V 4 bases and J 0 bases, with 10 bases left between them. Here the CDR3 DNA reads TGTGCCAGCAGCCCATGGACAGACCAAGAGACCCAGTACTTC. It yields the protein CASSPWTDQETQYF.

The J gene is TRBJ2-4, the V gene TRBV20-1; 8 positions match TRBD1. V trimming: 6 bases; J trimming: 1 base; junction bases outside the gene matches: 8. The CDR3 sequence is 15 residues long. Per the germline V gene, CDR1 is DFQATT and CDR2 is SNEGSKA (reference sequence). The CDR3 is CSATDRGHAKNIQYF. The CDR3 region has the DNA TGCAGTGCAACTGACAGGGGTCACGCCAAAAACATTCAGTACTTC.

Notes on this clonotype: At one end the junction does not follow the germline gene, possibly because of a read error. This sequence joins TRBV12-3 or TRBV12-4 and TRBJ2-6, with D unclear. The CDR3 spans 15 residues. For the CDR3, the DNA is TGTACCAGCAGTTTTGCGGTCTCTGGGGCCAACGTCCTGACTTTC. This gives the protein CTSSFAVSGANVLTF.

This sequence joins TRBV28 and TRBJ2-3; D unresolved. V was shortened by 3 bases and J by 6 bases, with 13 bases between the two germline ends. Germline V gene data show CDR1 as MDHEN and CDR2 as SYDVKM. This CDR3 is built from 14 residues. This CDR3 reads CASSLDGVVDTQYF. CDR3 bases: TGTGCCAGCAGTTTGGATGGGGTTGTGGATACGCAGTATTTT.